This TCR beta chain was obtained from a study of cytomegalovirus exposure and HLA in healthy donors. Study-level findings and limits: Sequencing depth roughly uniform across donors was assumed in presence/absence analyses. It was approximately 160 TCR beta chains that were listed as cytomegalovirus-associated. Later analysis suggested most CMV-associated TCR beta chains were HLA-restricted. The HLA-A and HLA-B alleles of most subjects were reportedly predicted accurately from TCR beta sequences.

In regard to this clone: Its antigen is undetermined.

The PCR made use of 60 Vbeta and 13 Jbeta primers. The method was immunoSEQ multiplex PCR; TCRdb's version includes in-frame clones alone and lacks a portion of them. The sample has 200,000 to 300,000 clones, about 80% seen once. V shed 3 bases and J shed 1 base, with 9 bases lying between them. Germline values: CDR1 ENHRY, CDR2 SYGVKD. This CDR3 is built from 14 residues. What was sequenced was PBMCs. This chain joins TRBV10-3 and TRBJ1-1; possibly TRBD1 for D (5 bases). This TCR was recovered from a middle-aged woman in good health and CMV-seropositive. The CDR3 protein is CAISDRQRNTEAFF. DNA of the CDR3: TGTGCCATCAGTGATCGACAGCGGAACACTGAAGCTTTCTTT.